What follows describes a single T cell receptor (beta chain). What it binds is not known. The germline V gene has CDR1 DFQATT and CDR2 SNEGSKA (reference sequence). The CDR3 contains 15 residues. The sample is drawn from a study of CXCR3-negative and CXCR3-positive naive CD8 T cells. About the study: The dataset comprises approximately 140 million TRB reads in total, with about 1.5 +/- 0.3 million reads per library.

Notes on the study in general: The majority of assays used fresh PBMCs, and CXCR3 expression partially decreased after cryopreservation. CXCR3-positive naive cells carried more hydrophobic TRB CDR3s than CXCR3-negative ones. Surface CD5 looked about the same in the naive subsets, so the authors worked out TCR strength from TRB CDR3 properties.

UMI-labeled 5' RACE yielded the TRB cDNA libraries. TCRdb reprocessed the 5' RACE reads and keeps a single row for each CDR3 protein, giving no DNA. The sample has about 130,000 distinct CDR3 sequences. The chain employs TRBV20-1 and TRBJ2-7; the D gene TCRdb calls, TRBD2, cannot be checked with no DNA. The sequence derives from a human donor in good health. Some clones in this sample may be carry-over from other donors' samples. The sample taken for sequencing was naive CXCR3+ CD8+ T cells from blood. Specified subset: CD45RO-CCR7+CD27+CD95- naive CD8+ T cells expressing CXCR3 (TNR3+). The CDR3 sequence: CSARSLSGDIYEQYF.